The source of this T cell receptor beta chain is a study of read filtering for tumor transcriptome and immune sequencing (dated by TCRdb to 2018 to 2020). The study in broad terms: The cohort had 17 male and over 12 female patients with a mean age of about 66 years, ranging from roughly 40 to 90. Under revised international staging, about 8 patients fell into R-ISS I, 15 to 20 into R-ISS II and roughly 7 into R-ISS III. Whole-transcriptome libraries were prepared with the TruSeq RNA Access Library Prep Kit after DNase treatment. Per sample, about 4.05 to 11 million TCR-region mapped reads were obtained with IR-seq, compared with only 85 to 1273 with RNA-seq. The study compared TCR repertoires from targeted immune repertoire sequencing and bulk whole-transcriptome sequencing run on the same bone marrow samples. As a main aim, a read-filtering strategy for immune repertoire data was addressed, with the specific question being whether clonotypes supported by a single read should be removed. Overall study outcomes, separate from this receptor: In IR-seq, single-read clonotypes were approximately 82% of clonotypes but 3.5% to 4% of total reads; in RNA-seq they were about 70% of clonotypes and about 40% of reads. Rather than purified T cells, the sorted CD138-negative fraction was a mixed bone marrow immune population. Compared with RNA-seq, IR-seq captured clonotypes at much greater depth and more reliably, and a smaller IR-seq throughput was enough to identify most of the shared clonotypes. The correlation between IR-seq and RNA-seq shared clonotype proportions was increased by removal of single-read clonotypes.

Bone marrow was sampled from every patient at the time of active disease. Ficoll-Hypaque density gradient centrifugation was used to isolate bone marrow mononuclear cells. To remove myeloma plasma cells, the cells were labeled with CD138 magnetic microbeads on a MACS separator, and CD138-negative cells were then collected by negative selection. Flow cytometry with CD138 antibodies on an Attune NxT was used to check how pure the isolated cells were. TRIzol reagent was used to extract total RNA, and a NanoDrop spectrophotometer was used to quantify the extracted RNA. For each patient, paired RNA-seq and IR-seq were run on the CD138-negative bone marrow sample from that patient. This clonotype was seen repeatedly, ten times or more. No cognate antigen has been identified for it. The input lacks base qualities; no much larger clone sits a single base away. TCR libraries were built from roughly 440 ng RNA with the Immunoverse kit, using molecular barcoded adaptors covering alpha/delta and beta/gamma chains. The same RNA used for transcriptome sequencing was used for TCR library preparation. TCR libraries were sequenced on an Illumina HiSeq 4000 with 2 x 150 cycles. Processing in the source paper ran as follows. With MiXCR, TCR reads were aligned to human V, D, J and C references and assembled into CDR3 clonotypes, with quality filtering and error correction included. The tcR package in R was used to analyze clonotype counts and gene usage diversity. Raw mapping reads were checked after the RNA-seq reads had been mapped by STAR aligner version 2.5.3a onto the human GRCh37 genome. To test how sequencing depth affected the clonotypes detected, IR-seq fastq files were randomly downsampled with Seqtk 1.3. TCRdb reran the public reads through fastp at Q25 and MiXCR, keeping productive beta chains. Each entry is one CDR3 protein sequence, shown with its most common DNA and genes. These V and J calls derive from TCRdb rather than the authors' analysis. For this sample the table gives approximately 62,000 distinct CDR3 sequences, of which roughly a fifth were detected only once. Approximately 10% of the sample belongs to the ten largest clones.

Based on the germline V gene, the CDR1 and CDR2 sequences are SGHRS and YFSETQ. The CDR3 numbers 14 residues from cysteine through phenylalanine. The retained sequence is limited to the CDR3, 42 bases, with the frame set at the first base. The germline V and J ends show losses of 3 bases and 4 bases respectively, and no gene match explains 6 bases of the junction. The sequence was collected from a donor aged 40 or older with multiple myeloma. The chain is assembled from TRBV5-1 and TRBJ1-1, with TRBD1 matching 7 junction bases. The source material was a population of CD138-negative cells sorted from bone marrow. The sample's cell subset or site, from its label and the paper: bone marrow mononuclear cells depleted of CD138+ plasma/myeloma cells by negative magnetic selection. The nucleotide sequence is TGCGCCAGCAGCTCGACAGGGAGTAGCACTGAAGCTTTCTTT. It is translated as CASSSTGSSTEAFF.